This T cell receptor (beta chain) was obtained from a study of T cells in Graves' hyperthyroidism and ophthalmopathy. Regarding the study as a whole: Within blood appeared most thyroid clonotypes that had expanded above 0.001.

This clonotype was detected only a few times. The antigen is unknown. From germline, CDR1 is DFQATT and CDR2 SNEGSKA (reference sequence). The V gene lost 1 base and the J gene lost 2 bases, with 12 bases spanning the gap. The CDR3 has 14 amino acids. Amplification of TCR beta CDR3 regions used RNA as the template. Carried out on the TCR CDR3, a first-round RT-PCR used the HTBI primer set. TCRdb ran MiXCR on the multiplex PCR reads and lists one entry per CDR3 protein. The table lists hundreds of thousands of distinct CDR3 sequences, roughly 17% of them singletons. The PBMCs were sourced from fresh peripheral blood (less than 11 ml).

Sequenced: blood. The chain is built from TRBV20-1 and TRBJ2-7, with a possible D match to TRBD1 (6 bases). This TCR came from a woman under 30 with Graves' hyperthyroidism. CDR3: CSARGGGTPYEQYF. As DNA, the CDR3 is TGCAGTGCTAGAGGAGGGGGTACCCCCTACGAGCAGTACTTC.